The TCR beta chain under discussion was sequenced for a study of T cell changes during pregnancy in multiple sclerosis. V lost 1 base, J lost 6 bases, and 4 bases stayed unmatched. There are 15 residues in the CDR3. Per germline, CDR1 MGHRA and CDR2 YSYEKL. The table came from immunoSEQ multiplex PCR; TCRdb's copy has only in-frame clones and leaves some out. The sample has just over 50,000 clones, about 90% seen once; the top ten hold around 0.5%. This clonotype was sampled from a female donor with multiple sclerosis, enrolled in a pregnancy study. This material consisted of CD4+ T cells from peripheral blood mononuclear cells, taken after pregnancy. The chain employs TRBV4-1 and TRBJ1-5, with 9 bases that match TRBD1. CDR3 nucleotide sequence: TGCGCCAGCAGCCAAGGCGGGACAGGGATTCAGCCCCAGCATTTT. Amino acids: CASSQGGTGIQPQHF.